The subject of this entry is one TCR beta chain. Its antigen is as yet unknown. The data were obtained in a study of T cell clones after liver transplantation. Study at large: As an antigen-independent comparator, third-party-reactive TCRbeta sequences came from pre-transplant mixed lymphocyte reactions. General observations from the study: A significant post-transplant drop in circulating graft-donor-reactive CD4 TCRbeta sequences occurred in most of the 8 subjects.

CDR3 length: 17 amino acids. Germline V gene lookup returns CDR1 MGHDK and CDR2 SYGVNS. Trimming took 1 base from V and 0 from J; bases not matched to a gene: 6. This table comes from immunoSEQ multiplex PCR, and its TCRdb copy is limited to in-frame clones, with some not included. The sample comprises tens of thousands of clones, around 96% of which are singletons, and roughly 26% rests with the top ten. The starting material was CD8+ T cells from blood, obtained 12 months after liver transplant. V is TRBV25-1 and J is TRBJ2-5; 9 bases are shared with TRBD2. The sequence came from a human patient who received a liver transplant. Part of the T cell pool may stem from the graft donor. CDR3 protein: CASSESLAGEYQETQYF. In DNA, the CDR3 is TGTGCCAGCAGTGAATCCTTAGCGGGGGAGTACCAAGAGACCCAGTACTTC.